One sample yielded the 10 T cell receptor beta chains listed below, sequenced in a study of T cells after yellow fever vaccination. TCRdb reprocessed the 5' RACE reads with MiXCR, giving one entry per CDR3 protein. The data show 300,000 to 400,000 distinct CDR3 sequences, 7% to 10% seen once. This specimen consisted of PBMCs, obtained more than 35 days after the first yellow fever vaccination. Source of these receptors: a man aged 18-30 years who received the YFV17D yellow fever vaccine.

The sample holds many counts of this clonotype. The V and J genes are TRBV5-1 and TRBJ2-7; weak D call: TRBD2 (5 bases). V gave up 0 bases and J gave up 2 bases, with 9 bases separating them. Germline V gene sequence: CDR1 SGHRS, CDR2 YFSETQ. The length of the CDR3 is 14 residues. CDR3: CASSLGERPYEQYF. The CDR3 DNA is TGCGCCAGCAGCTTGGGGGAGAGACCCTACGAGCAGTACTTC.

This clonotype was detected ten times or more. The chain carries TRBV18 and TRBJ2-1, with D perhaps given as TRBD1 or TRBD2 (5 bases each). The germline gives CDR1 KGHSH, CDR2 LQKENI. The CDR3 is 13 amino acids. V lost 6 bases and J lost 4, with 10 bases in between. CDR3 DNA: TGTGCCAGCTCCGGGACGGCGTACAATGAGCAGTTCTTC. Its translation: CASSGTAYNEQFF.

The V gene is TRBV7-2, the J gene TRBJ1-4; D uncertain. Germline V gene sequence: CDR1 SGHTA, CDR2 FQGNSA. V lost 1 base to trimming and J lost 7 bases, with 13 bases between them. The CDR3 is made up of 15 amino acids. In DNA, the CDR3 is TGTGCCAGCAGCTTAGTGGTTACTCGTGGTGAAAAACTGTTTTTT. Protein product: CASSLVVTRGEKLFF.

This clonotype was seen only a few times. This chain links TRBV5-1 with TRBJ2-1; TRBD1 matches 8 bases. Trimming took 0 bases from V and 5 from J; bases not matched to a gene: 4. Looked up from germline, CDR1 is SGHRS and CDR2 is YFSETQ. This CDR3 region has 15 residues. The CDR3 DNA sequence: TGCGCCAGCAGCTTGGGGGGACAGGTTGACAATGAGCAGTTCTTC. Translating it yields CASSLGGQVDNEQFF.

This clonotype was observed many times. The J gene is TRBJ2-2, the V gene TRBV12-3 or TRBV12-4; 7 nucleotides align to TRBD1. CDR3 length: 14 amino acids. The V segment lost 6 bases and the J segment 2 bases; nucleotides outside the gene matches: 3. The CDR3 is CASRTGLNTGELFF. In nucleotides, the CDR3 is TGTGCCAGCAGGACAGGGCTAAACACCGGGGAGCTGTTTTTT.

This clonotype showed up just a few times. The rearrangement joins TRBV5-1 to TRBJ2-3; perhaps D is TRBD1 or TRBD2 (6 bases each). The CDR3 runs to 15 residues. V lost 2 bases and J 3 bases, leaving 13 bases between the germline ends. Looked up from germline, CDR1 is SGHRS and CDR2 is YFSETQ. CDR3 DNA sequence: TGCGCCAGCAGCTTTGGAGGGGGGCGGACAGATACGCAGTATTTT. Protein: CASSFGGGRTDTQYF.

V is TRBV5-1 and J is TRBJ2-2; D is unresolved. Trimming stripped 2 bases from V and 2 bases from J, with 7 bases between. The CDR3 is 14 amino acids. Germline V lookup: CDR1 SGHRS, CDR2 YFSETQ. CDR3 in DNA: TGCGCCAGCAGCTTCCAAACAAACACCGGGGAGCTGTTTTTT. It encodes CASSFQTNTGELFF.

The chain links TRBV12-3 or TRBV12-4 to TRBJ1-1; tentatively, D is TRBD1 (6 bases). The CDR3 spans 14 residues. The ends were cut back, 7 bases at V and 5 bases at J, with 17 bases in the middle. The CDR3 DNA sequence: TGTGCCAGCACCGCACAGGGTGGAGGGACTGAAGCTTTCTTT. It specifies CASTAQGGGTEAFF.

This sequence joins TRBV7-2 and TRBJ2-5, with D perhaps matching TRBD1 (6 bases). CDR1 is SGHTA, CDR2 FQGNSA, per germline. Trimming shortened V by 6 bases and J by 2 bases, and 13 bases separated the two germline ends. CDR3 size: 14 residues. This CDR3 reads CASSLFRGQETQYF. In nucleotides, the CDR3 is TGTGCCAGCAGTCTATTCAGGGGACAAGAGACCCAGTACTTC.

The table lists this clonotype with many counts. The chain employs TRBV11-2 and TRBJ2-7; the match to TRBD1 covers 7 bases. Germline assignment: CDR1 SGHAT and CDR2 FQNNGV. The CDR3 is made up of 14 amino acids. J gave up 5 bases and V 7 bases, and 11 bases lay outside the gene matches. The CDR3 region has the DNA TGTGCCAGCACCGGGACAGCCGGCCTGAACGAGCAGTACTTC. Its translation: CASTGTAGLNEQYF.